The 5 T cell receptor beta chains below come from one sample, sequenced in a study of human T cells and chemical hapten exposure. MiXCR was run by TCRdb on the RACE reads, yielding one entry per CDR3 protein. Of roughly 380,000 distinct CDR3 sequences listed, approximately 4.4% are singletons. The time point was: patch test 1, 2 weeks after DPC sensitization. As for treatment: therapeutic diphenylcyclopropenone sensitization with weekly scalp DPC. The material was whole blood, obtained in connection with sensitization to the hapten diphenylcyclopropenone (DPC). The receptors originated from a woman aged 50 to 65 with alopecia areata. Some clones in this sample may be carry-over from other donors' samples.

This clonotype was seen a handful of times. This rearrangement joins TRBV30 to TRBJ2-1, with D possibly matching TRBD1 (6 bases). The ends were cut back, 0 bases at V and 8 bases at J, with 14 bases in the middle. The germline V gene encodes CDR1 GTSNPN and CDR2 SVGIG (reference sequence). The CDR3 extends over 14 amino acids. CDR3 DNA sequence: TGTGCCTGGAGTGTATGGGGACAATGGGATGAGCAGTTCTTC. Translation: CAWSVWGQWDEQFF.

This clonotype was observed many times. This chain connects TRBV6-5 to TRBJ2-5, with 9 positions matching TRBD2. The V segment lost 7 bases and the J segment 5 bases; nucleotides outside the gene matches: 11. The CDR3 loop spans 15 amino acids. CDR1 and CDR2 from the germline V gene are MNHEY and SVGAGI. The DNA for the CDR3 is TGTGCCAGCACATGGGGAGCGGGGGGCCGGGAGACCCAGTACTTC. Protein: CASTWGAGGRETQYF.

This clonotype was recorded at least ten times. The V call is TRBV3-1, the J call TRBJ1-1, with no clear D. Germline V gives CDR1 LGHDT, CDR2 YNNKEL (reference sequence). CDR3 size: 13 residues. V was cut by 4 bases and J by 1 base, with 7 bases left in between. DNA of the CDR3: TGTGCCAGCAGCCGTCAGCGGAACACTGAAGCTTTCTTT. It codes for CASSRQRNTEAFF.

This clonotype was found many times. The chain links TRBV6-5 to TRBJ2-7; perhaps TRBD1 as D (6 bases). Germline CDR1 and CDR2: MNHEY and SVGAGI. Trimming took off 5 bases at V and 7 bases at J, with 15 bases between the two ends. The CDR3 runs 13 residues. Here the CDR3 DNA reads TGTGCCAGCAGTGACAGGACCTTCAGGGAGCAGTACTTC. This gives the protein CASSDRTFREQYF.

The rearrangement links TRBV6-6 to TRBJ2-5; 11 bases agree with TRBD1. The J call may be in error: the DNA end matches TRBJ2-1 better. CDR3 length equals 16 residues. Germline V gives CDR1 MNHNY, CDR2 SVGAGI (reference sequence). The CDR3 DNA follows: TGTGCCAGCAGTTACTTGGACAGGGGGCGACAAGAGACCCAGTTCTTC. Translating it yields CASSYLDRGRQETQFF.